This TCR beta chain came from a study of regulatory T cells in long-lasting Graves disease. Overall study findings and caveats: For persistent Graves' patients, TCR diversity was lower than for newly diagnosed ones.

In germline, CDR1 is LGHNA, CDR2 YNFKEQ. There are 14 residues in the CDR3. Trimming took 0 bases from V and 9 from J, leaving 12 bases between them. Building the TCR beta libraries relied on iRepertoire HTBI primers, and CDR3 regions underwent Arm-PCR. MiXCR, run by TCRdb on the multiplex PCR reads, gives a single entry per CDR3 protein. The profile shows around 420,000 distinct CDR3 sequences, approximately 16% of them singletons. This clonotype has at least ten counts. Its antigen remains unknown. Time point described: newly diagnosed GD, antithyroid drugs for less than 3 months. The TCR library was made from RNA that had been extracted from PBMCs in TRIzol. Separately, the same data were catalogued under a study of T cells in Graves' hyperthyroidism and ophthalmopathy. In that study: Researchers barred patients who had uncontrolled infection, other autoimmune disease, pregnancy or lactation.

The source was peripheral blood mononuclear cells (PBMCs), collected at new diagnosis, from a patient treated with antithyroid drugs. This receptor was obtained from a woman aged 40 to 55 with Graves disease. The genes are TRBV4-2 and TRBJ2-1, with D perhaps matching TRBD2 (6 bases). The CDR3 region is CASSQDGGAREQFF. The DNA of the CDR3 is TGTGCCAGCAGCCAAGATGGAGGGGCCCGTGAGCAGTTCTTC.